The clone carrying this TCR beta chain has more than one count but fewer than ten. This sample was included in a study of T cell repertoires in cytomegalovirus infection. In TCRdb, the reads were re-called with MiXCR into one record per CDR3 protein. The sample includes approximately 500,000 distinct CDR3 sequences, more than 15% of them seen just once. The junction had 9 bases not matched to a gene; V was cut back by 7 bases and J by 3 bases. The germline CDR1 and CDR2 sequences are SGHDN and FVKESK. The CDR3 spans 14 residues. What was sequenced was CD8+ T cells from PBMCs. The sequence came from a human donor in good health (CMV status not recorded). Some clones in this sample may be carry-over from other donors' samples. This rearrangement joins TRBV14 to TRBJ2-7; 7 bases fit TRBD2. The CDR3 loop reads CASTTGTGGYEQYF. The CDR3 nucleotides are TGTGCCAGCACCACCGGGACGGGAGGCTACGAGCAGTACTTC.